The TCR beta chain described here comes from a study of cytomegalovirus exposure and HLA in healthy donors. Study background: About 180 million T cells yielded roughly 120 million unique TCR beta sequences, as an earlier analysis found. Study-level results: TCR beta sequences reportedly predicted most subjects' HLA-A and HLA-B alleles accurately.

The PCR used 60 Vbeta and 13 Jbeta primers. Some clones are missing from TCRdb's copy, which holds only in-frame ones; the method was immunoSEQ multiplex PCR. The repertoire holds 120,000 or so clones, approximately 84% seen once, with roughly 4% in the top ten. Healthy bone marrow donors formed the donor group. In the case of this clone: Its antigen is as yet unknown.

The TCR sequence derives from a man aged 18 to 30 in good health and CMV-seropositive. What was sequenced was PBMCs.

The CDR3 loop reads CASSYLLQETQYF. CDR3 in DNA: TGCGCCAGCAGTTATCTCCTACAAGAGACCCAGTACTTC. The V gene is TRBV5-1, the J gene TRBJ2-5; D gene unclear. Germline V CDR1 and CDR2: SGHRS, YFSETQ. V lost 5 bases and J lost 2, with 10 bases in between. The length of the CDR3 is 13 residues.